The 5 T cell receptor beta chains listed next were all sequenced from one sample in a study of blood T cell repertoires in COVID-19. Here immunoSEQ multiplex PCR was the method, and the copy in TCRdb shows in-frame clones only, minus some. The sample shows about 370,000 clones, roughly nine tenths of them seen only once. The sequenced material came from PBMCs or T cells enriched from blood (not recorded which). The receptors were gathered from a man in his late teens or twenties who had recovered from COVID-19.

The chain combines TRBV7-2 with TRBJ2-7; unclear D gene. The V end was cut by 1 base, the J end by 3 bases, with 7 bases between. The germline CDR1 and CDR2 sequences are SGHTA and FQGNSA. The CDR3 extends over 13 amino acids. In DNA form, the CDR3 reads TGTGCCAGCAGCTTAGAAGGCGGCTACGAGCAGTACTTC. It translates to CASSLEGGYEQYF.

The chain couples TRBV4-2 to TRBJ1-6; D unresolved. From germline, CDR1 is LGHNA and CDR2 YNFKEQ. Trimming removed 0 bases from V and 4 bases from J, with 7 bases in between. The CDR3 is made up of 15 amino acids. The CDR3 loop reads CASSQDTQYNSPLHF. The CDR3 region has the DNA TGTGCCAGCAGCCAAGATACACAGTATAATTCACCCCTCCACTTT.

The genes are TRBV5-1 and TRBJ2-5, with D tentatively TRBD2 (5 bases). The V end was cut by 4 bases, the J end by 3 bases, with 19 bases between. The CDR3 covers 16 residues. Germline V gene sequence: CDR1 SGHRS, CDR2 YFSETQ. This CDR3 reads CASSEDGLFREETQYF. CDR3 coding DNA: TGCGCCAGCAGCGAGGACGGACTGTTCCGGGAAGAGACCCAGTACTTC.

J is TRBJ2-2 and V is TRBV19, with D maybe TRBD2 (7 bases). Germline V gene lookup returns CDR1 LNHDA and CDR2 SQIVND (reference sequence). The CDR3 is 17 residues long. Trimming removed 8 bases from V and 5 bases from J, with 24 bases in between. CDR3 region: CASSRHGGGADTGELFF. CDR3 sequence (DNA): TGTGCCAGTTCGCGGCATGGCGGGGGCGCGGATACCGGGGAGCTGTTTTTT.

The chain recombines TRBV10-3 with TRBJ2-7, with a tentative D call TRBD2 (5 bases). The germline V gene has CDR1 ENHRY and CDR2 SYGVKD. This CDR3 has 16 amino acids. Trimming left V 5 bases short and J 0 bases short, with 17 bases between. The CDR3 spells CAISPTVSGTSYEQYF. The CDR3 coding sequence is TGTGCCATCAGTCCCACTGTCAGCGGAACCTCCTACGAGCAGTACTTC.